One and the same sample provided the 12 T cell receptor beta chains below, sequenced in a study of CD8+CD57+ T cells in acquired aplastic anemia (dated 2018 in TCRdb). Reads for this sample came from an Illumina HiSeq 2000. Genomic DNA was used as template for profiling of TCR beta VDJ combinations and CDR3 sequences. TCRdb redid the processing of the public reads, applying fastp at Q25 and MiXCR, and retained in-frame beta chains. Every entry covers one CDR3 protein and lists the most common genes and DNA from its rows. This sample lists about 220,000 distinct CDR3 sequences; 34% were detected once. The ten largest make up 1.1% of the sample. Sequenced: sorted CD4+, CD8+, or CD8+CD57+ T cells (not recorded which) from PBMCs. Receptors originate from a human donor in good health, serving as a control.

Ten or more counts support this clonotype. The CDR3 sequence is CSARDLLSYGYTF. CDR3 in DNA: TGCAGTGCTAGAGATCTACTTAGCTATGGCTACACCTTC. This chain connects TRBV20-1 to TRBJ1-2, with D hard to call. CDR1 is DFQATT and CDR2 is SNEGSKA in the germline V gene (reference sequence). This CDR3 is 13 amino acids long. The V end was cut by 0 bases, the J end by 4 bases, with 9 bases between.

This clonotype appeared many times. The rearrangement joins TRBV7-9 to TRBJ2-7; 8 nucleotides match TRBD1. The CDR3 has 16 residues. Trimming took 0 bases from V and 5 from J; bases not matched to a gene: 9. The V gene's germline CDR1 is SEHNR and CDR2 FQNEAQ (reference sequence). CDR3 DNA: TGTGCCAGCAGCTTAGCTGGGACAGGTACTTCTAACGAGCAGTACTTC. It specifies CASSLAGTGTSNEQYF.

In its sample, this clonotype was seen a few times. V and J are TRBV27 and TRBJ1-5; D possibly corresponds to TRBD1 (5 bases). Trimming stripped 6 bases from V and 2 bases from J, with 20 bases between. CDR1 is MNHEY and CDR2 is SMNVEV in the germline V gene (reference sequence). The CDR3 has 17 amino acids. The CDR3 DNA reads as TGTGCCAGCAGAGGGACCGTGAAAGGGGTAGGCAATCAGCCCCAGCATTTT. Its protein is CASRGTVKGVGNQPQHF.

This clonotype was counted at least ten times. The chain uses TRBV15 and TRBJ2-5; D possibly uses TRBD1 or TRBD2 (5 bases each). The CDR3 has 15 residues. Germline-derived CDR1 and CDR2 are LNHNV and YYDKDF (reference sequence). Trimming removed 0 bases from V and 5 bases from J, with 13 bases in between. CDR3 protein: CATSRDRGVIETQYF. The CDR3 region has the DNA TGTGCCACCAGCAGAGATCGAGGGGTGATTGAGACCCAGTACTTC.

The table lists this clonotype with many counts. The rearrangement links TRBV5-1 to TRBJ2-7; the match to TRBD1 covers 9 bases. V lost 4 bases and J lost 6; bases outside the gene matches: 11. Germline V CDR1 and CDR2: SGHRS, YFSETQ. The CDR3 sequence is 15 residues long. In nucleotides, the CDR3 is TGCGCCAGCAGCGCCTGGACAGGGGAGTCACCCGAGCAGTACTTC. This gives the protein CASSAWTGESPEQYF. Variable domain in full (rest from reference TRBV5-1 and TRBJ2-7): KAGVTQTPRYLIKTRGQQVTLSCSPISGHRSVSWYQQTPGQGLQFLFEYFSETQRNKGNFPGRFSGRQFSNSRSEMNVSTLELGDSALYLCASSAWTGESPEQYFGPGTRLTVT.

This clonotype was seen once. V is TRBV2 and J is TRBJ1-2; D is perhaps TRBD1 (5 bases). CDR3 length: 14 residues. V lost 6 bases, J lost 4 bases, and 15 bases lay in between. Per the germline V gene, CDR1 is SNHLY and CDR2 is FYNNEI. In DNA form, the CDR3 reads TGTGCCAGCAGAGTAACCGGGACCTCCTATGGCTACACCTTC. Its protein is CASRVTGTSYGYTF.

This clonotype was observed many times. This chain connects TRBV12-3 or TRBV12-4 to TRBJ1-2; D might be TRBD1 (6 bases). V was cut by 5 bases and J by 2 bases, with 18 bases left in between. The CDR3 sequence is 16 residues long. The CDR3 sequence: CASSARPDSQNYGYTF. CDR3 in DNA: TGTGCCAGCAGTGCCAGACCGGACAGCCAGAACTATGGCTACACCTTC.

This clonotype has a count of ten or more. The rearrangement uses TRBV25-1 and TRBJ1-1, with D possibly matching TRBD1 (5 bases). The CDR3 extends over 15 amino acids. Trimming took off 5 bases at V and 5 bases at J, with 18 bases between the two ends. Germline-derived CDR1 and CDR2 are MGHDK and SYGVNS. The CDR3 loop is CASSLNGPGLTEAFF. The CDR3 nucleotides read TGTGCCAGCAGTTTAAACGGACCAGGGCTTACTGAAGCTTTCTTT.

This clonotype was observed a handful of times. The gene calls are TRBV5-8 and TRBJ2-2; tentative D call: TRBD2 (5 bases). Germline V CDR1 and CDR2: SGHTS, YDEGEE. Between the trimmed V and J ends, which lost 0 bases and 5 bases, there was a span of 5 bases. CDR3 length: 13 amino acids. CDR3 loop: CASSLGGTGELFF. CDR3 DNA sequence: TGTGCCAGCAGCTTGGGAGGGACCGGGGAGCTGTTTTTT.

This clonotype was detected many times. The rearrangement joins TRBV3-1 to TRBJ1-2; TRBD1 matches 10 bases. Losses at the gene ends were 3 bases for V and 6 bases for J; bases not matched to a gene: 4. Germline V gene lookup returns CDR1 LGHDT and CDR2 YNNKEL (reference sequence). The CDR3 length is 14 residues. The DNA for the CDR3 is TGTGCCAGCAGCCAGAGACAGGGGGCGGATGGCTACACCTTC. It specifies CASSQRQGADGYTF.

As for this clonotype: A much larger clone sits a single nucleotide away, making a read error possible. The V gene is TRBV2, the J gene TRBJ2-2; possibly TRBD1 or TRBD2 for D (6 bases each). The germline gives CDR1 SNHLY, CDR2 FYNNEI. This CDR3 has 13 amino acids. V gave up 11 bases and J gave up 12 bases, with 22 bases separating them. The CDR3 region has the DNA TGTGCCGGCTACAGGGACTCCCCTGTTAAGCTGTTTTTT. Translation gives CAGYRDSPVKLFF.

The rearrangement links TRBV5-6 to TRBJ1-1, with D possibly being TRBD1 (6 bases). Deletions cut 3 bases from V and 4 bases from J, with 16 bases between. The CDR3 length is 15 residues. Germline V lookup: CDR1 SGHDT, CDR2 YYEEEE. For the CDR3, the DNA is TGTGCCAGCAGCTCGACAGGTAGTGGGGTCACTGAAGCTTTCTTT. It is translated as CASSSTGSGVTEAFF.